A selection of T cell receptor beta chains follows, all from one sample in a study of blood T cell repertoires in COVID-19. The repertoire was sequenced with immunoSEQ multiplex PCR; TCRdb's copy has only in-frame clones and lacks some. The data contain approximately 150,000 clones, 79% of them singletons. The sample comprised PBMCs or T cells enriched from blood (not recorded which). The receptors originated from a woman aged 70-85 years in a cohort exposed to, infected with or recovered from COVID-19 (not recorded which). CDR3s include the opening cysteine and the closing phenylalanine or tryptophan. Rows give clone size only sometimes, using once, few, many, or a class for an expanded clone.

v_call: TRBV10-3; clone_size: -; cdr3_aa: CAISEPPGGRAASTDTQYF
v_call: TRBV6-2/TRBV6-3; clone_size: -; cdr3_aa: CASSGTDGTARNAGELFF
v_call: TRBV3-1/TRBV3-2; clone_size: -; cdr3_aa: CASSQGWAGGTLYEQYF
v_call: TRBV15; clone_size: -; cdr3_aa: CATSRESRGNSPLHF
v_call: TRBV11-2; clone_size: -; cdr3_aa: CASSPDRDYGYTF
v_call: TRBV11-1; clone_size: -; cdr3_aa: CASSRPPTGNPYEQYF
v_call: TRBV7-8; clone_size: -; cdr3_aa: CASSQQLWGGSYEQYF
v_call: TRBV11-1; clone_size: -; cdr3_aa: CASSLGLADTQYF
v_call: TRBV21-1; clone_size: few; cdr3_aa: CQTRGEGHQMSDSNQPQHF
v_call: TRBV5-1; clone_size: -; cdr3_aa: CASSMSPLGQGLTGELFF